This TCR beta chain derives from a study of early T cells in non-severe SARS-CoV-2 infection. cDNA molecules, individually, were tagged with unique molecular identifiers. TCRdb processed the 5' RACE reads anew with MiXCR; each CDR3 protein has one entry. This sample yields 37,000 or so distinct CDR3 sequences, of which approximately 5.9% are seen a single time; 4.5% to 6% belongs to the top ten. Germline CDR1 reads SQVTM; CDR2 reads ANQGSEA. This CDR3 comprises 15 residues. Trimming took off 3 bases at V and 5 bases at J, with 18 bases between the two ends. This clonotype was detected ten times or more.

The chain links TRBV29-1 to TRBJ2-3, with D perhaps TRBD2 (6 bases). Sequencing was done on a sample of whole blood. This receptor was taken from an adult who was a healthcare worker with PCR-confirmed SARS-CoV-2 infection or an uninfected control (not recorded which). In DNA form, the CDR3 reads TGCAGCGTTGAGATTTTGGTGGGAGGTCTAGATACGCAGTATTTT. Translation gives CSVEILVGGLDTQYF.